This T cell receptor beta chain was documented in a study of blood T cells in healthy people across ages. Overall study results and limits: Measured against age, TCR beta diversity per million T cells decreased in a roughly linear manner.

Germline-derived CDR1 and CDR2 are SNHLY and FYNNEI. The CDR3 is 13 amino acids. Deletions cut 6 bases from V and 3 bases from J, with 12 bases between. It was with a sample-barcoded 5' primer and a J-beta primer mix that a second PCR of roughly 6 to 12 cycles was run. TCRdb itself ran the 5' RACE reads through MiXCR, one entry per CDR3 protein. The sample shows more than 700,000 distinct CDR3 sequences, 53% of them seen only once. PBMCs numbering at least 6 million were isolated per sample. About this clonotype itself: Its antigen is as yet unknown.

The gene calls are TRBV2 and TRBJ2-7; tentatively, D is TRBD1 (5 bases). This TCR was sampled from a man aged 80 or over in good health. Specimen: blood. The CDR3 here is CASSAHDSYEQYF. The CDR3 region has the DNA TGTGCCAGCAGCGCCCACGACAGCTACGAGCAGTACTTC.